The 3 T cell receptor beta chains given below trace back to one sample, sequenced in a study of blood T cell repertoires in COVID-19. Repertoires were generated with immunoSEQ multiplex PCR, while TCRdb's copy carries only in-frame clones and drops some. The repertoire holds 300,000 to 500,000 clones, with over 75% as singletons. The sequencing sample was made of PBMCs or T cells enriched from blood (not recorded which). The receptor source for this set is a woman between 40 and 55 years old with acute COVID-19.

The V gene is TRBV2, the J gene TRBJ2-7, with unresolved D. This CDR3 comprises 12 residues. Germline V lookup: CDR1 SNHLY, CDR2 FYNNEI. V shed 9 bases and J shed 3 bases, with 12 bases lying between them. This CDR3 is CASTQNNYEQYF. In DNA, the CDR3 is TGTGCCAGTACCCAAAACAACTACGAGCAGTACTTC.

The chain joins TRBV12-3 or TRBV12-4 to TRBJ1-1, with a tentative D call TRBD1 (6 bases). This CDR3 has 13 amino acids. V dropped 6 bases and J dropped 1 base, with 9 bases sitting between them. This CDR3 is CASRKTGNTEAFF. In DNA, the CDR3 is TGTGCCAGCAGGAAGACAGGGAACACTGAAGCTTTCTTT.

The chain's CDR3 is CASSDMYEQYF. In DNA form, the CDR3 reads TGCGCCAGCAGTGACATGTACGAGCAGTACTTC. The chain couples TRBV10-2 to TRBJ2-7; D is ambiguous. Trimming cost V 3 bases and J 4 bases, with 4 bases left between them. This CDR3 contains 11 residues. Germline V gene lookup returns CDR1 WSHSY and CDR2 SAAADI.